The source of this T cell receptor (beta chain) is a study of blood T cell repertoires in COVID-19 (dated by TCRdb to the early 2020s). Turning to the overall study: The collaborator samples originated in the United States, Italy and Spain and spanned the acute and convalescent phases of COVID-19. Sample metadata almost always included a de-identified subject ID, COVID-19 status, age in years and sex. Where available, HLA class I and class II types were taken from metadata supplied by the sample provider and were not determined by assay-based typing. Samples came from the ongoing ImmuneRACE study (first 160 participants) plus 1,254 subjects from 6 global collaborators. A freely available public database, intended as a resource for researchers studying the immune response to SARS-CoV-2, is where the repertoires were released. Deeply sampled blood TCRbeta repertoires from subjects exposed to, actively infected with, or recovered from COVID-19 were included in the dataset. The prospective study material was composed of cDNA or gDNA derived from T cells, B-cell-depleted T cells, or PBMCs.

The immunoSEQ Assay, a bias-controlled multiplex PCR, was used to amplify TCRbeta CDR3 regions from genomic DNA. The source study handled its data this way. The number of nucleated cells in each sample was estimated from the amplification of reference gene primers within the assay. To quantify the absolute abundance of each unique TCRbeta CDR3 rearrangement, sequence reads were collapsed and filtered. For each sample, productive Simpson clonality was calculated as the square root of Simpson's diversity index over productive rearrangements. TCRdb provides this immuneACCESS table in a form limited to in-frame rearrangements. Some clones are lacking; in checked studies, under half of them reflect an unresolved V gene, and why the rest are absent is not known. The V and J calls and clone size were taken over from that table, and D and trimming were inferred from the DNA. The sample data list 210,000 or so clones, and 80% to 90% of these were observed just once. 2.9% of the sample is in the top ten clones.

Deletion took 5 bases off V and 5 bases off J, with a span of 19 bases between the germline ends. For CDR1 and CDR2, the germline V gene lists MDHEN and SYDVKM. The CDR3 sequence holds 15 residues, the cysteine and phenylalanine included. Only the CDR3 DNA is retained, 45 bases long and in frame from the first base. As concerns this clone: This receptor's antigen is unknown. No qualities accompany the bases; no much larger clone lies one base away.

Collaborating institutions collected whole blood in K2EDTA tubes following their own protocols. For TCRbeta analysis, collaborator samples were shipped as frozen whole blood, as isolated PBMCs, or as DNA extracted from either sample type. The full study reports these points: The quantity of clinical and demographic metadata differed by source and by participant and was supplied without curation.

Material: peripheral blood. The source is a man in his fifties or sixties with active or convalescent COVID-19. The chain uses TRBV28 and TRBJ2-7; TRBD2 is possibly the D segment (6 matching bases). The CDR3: CASSPLGGGLDEQYF. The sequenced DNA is TGTGCCAGCAGTCCCCTCGGGGGTGGGTTGGACGAGCAGTACTTC. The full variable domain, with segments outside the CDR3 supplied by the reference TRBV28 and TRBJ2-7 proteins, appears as DVKVTQSSRYLVKRTGEKVFLECVQDMDHENMFWYRQDPGLGLRLIYFSYDVKMKEKGDIPEGYSVSREKKERFSLILESASTNQTSMYLCASSPLGGGLDEQYFGPGTRLTVT.